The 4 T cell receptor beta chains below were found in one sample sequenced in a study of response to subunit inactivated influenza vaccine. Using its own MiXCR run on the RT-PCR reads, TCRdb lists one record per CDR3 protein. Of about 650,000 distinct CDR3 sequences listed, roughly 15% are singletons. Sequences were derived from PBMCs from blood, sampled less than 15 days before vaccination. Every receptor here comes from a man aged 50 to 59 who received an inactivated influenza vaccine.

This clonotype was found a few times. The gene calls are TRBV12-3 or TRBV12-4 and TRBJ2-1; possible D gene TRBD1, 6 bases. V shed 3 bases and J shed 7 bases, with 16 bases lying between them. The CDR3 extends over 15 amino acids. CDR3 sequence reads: CASSFLGQGLNEQFF. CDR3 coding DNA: TGTGCCAGCAGTTTCCTCGGGCAGGGGCTAAATGAGCAGTTCTTC.

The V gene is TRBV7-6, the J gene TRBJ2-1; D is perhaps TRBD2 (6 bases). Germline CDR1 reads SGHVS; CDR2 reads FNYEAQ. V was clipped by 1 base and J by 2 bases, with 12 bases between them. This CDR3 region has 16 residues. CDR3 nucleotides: TGTGCCAGCAGCTTAGGTGCGGGGCGAACCTACAATGAGCAGTTCTTC. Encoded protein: CASSLGAGRTYNEQFF.

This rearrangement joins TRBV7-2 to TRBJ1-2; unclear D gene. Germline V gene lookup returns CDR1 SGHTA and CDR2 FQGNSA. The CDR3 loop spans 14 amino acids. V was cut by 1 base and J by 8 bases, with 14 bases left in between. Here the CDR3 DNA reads TGTGCCAGCAGCTTAGGACTCCAGTTACCCGGCTACACCTTC. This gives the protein CASSLGLQLPGYTF.

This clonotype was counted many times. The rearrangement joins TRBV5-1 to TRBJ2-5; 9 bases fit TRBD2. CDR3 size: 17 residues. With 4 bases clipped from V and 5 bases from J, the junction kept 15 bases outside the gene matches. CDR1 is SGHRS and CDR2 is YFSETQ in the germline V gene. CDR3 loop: CASSARLTSGLEETQYF. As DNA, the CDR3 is TGCGCCAGCAGCGCCCGATTGACTAGCGGCTTAGAGGAGACCCAGTACTTC.